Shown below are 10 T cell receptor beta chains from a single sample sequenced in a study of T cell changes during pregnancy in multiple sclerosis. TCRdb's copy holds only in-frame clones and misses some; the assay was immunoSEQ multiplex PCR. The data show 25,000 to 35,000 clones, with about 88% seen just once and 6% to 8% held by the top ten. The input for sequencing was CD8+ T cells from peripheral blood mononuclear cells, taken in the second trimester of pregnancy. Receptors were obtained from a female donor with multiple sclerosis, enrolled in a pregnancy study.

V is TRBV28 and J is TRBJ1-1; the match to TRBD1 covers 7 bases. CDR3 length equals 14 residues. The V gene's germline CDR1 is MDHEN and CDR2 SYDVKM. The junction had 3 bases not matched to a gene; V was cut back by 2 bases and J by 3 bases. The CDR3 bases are TGTGCCAGCAGTTTAATCACAGGGGACACTGAAGCTTTCTTT. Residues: CASSLITGDTEAFF.

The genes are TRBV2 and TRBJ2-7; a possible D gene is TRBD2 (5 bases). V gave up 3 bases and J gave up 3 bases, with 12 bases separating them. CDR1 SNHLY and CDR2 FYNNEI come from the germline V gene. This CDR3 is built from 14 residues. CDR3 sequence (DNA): TGTGCCAGCAGTGAGGGGTGGGAGATCTACGAGCAGTACTTC. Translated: CASSEGWEIYEQYF.

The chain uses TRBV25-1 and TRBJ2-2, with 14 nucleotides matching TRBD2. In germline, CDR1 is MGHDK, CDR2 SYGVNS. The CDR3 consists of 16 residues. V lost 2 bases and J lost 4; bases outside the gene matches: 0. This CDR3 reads CASSEGLAGGTGELFF. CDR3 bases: TGTGCCAGCAGTGAAGGACTAGCGGGAGGCACCGGGGAGCTGTTTTTT.

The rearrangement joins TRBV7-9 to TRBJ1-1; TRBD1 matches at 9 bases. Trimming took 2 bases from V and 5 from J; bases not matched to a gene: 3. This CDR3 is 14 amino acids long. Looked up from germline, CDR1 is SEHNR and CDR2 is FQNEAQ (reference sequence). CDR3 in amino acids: CASSLLQGATEAFF. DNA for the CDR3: TGTGCCAGCAGCTTATTACAGGGGGCGACTGAAGCTTTCTTT.

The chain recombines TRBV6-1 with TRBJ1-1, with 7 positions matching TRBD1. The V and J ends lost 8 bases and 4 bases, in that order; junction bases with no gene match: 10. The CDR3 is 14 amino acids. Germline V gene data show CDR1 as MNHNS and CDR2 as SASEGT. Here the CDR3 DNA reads TGTGCCAGCTTCGAGACAGGGATGGGCACTGAAGCTTTCTTT. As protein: CASFETGMGTEAFF.

The chain's CDR3 is CASSLVPGKRTGELFF. The CDR3, as DNA: TGTGCCAGCAGCTTAGTGCCAGGGAAACGAACCGGGGAGCTGTTTTTT. V gene TRBV11-1 combines with J gene TRBJ2-2, with TRBD1 as a possible D gene (5 bases). V lost 1 base to trimming and J lost 5 bases, with 14 bases between them. The CDR3 runs 16 residues. CDR1 is SGHAT and CDR2 is FQDESV in the germline V gene (reference sequence). Filled out from reference TRBV11-1 and TRBJ2-2, the complete variable domain reads EAEVAQSPRYKITEKSQAVAFWCDPISGHATLYWYRQILGQGPELLVQFQDESVVDDSQLPKDRFSAERLKGVDSTLKIQPAELGDSAMYLCASSLVPGKRTGELFFGEGSRLTVL.

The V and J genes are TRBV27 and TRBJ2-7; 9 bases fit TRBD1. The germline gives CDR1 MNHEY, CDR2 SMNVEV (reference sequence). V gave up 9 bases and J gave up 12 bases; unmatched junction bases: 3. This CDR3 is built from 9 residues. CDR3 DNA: TGTGCCAGGGAGGGACAGGGGTACTTC. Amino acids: CAREGQGYF.

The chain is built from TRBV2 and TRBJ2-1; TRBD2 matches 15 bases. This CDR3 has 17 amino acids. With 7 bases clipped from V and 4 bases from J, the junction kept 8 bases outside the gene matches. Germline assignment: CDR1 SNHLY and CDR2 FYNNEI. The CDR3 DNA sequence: TGTGCCAGCACCACAACCGGGACTAGCGGGGGGTACAATGAGCAGTTCTTC. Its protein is CASTTTGTSGGYNEQFF.

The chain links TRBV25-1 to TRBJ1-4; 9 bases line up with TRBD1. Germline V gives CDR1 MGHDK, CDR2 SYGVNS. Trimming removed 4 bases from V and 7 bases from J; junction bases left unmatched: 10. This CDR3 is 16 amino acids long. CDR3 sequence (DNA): TGTGCCAGCAGTGGGGTGGGACAGGGCCTCTTTGAAAAACTGTTTTTT. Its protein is CASSGVGQGLFEKLFF.

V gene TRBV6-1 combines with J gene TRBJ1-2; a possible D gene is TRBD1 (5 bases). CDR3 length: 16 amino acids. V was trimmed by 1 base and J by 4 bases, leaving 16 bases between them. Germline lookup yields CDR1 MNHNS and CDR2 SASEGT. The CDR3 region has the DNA TGTGCCAGCAGTGAAGTTGGAGGGGCTGGTAGCTATGGCTACACCTTC. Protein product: CASSEVGGAGSYGYTF.